This T cell receptor beta chain appears in the sequencing data of a study of blood T cell repertoires in COVID-19. Study-wide background: The analysed material was cDNA or gDNA that came from T cells, B-cell-depleted T cells, or PBMCs.

The V gene end was trimmed by 2 bases and the J gene end by 4 bases; junction bases not matched to a gene: 6. Germline assignment: CDR1 KGHSH and CDR2 LQKENI. This CDR3 comprises 15 residues. The authors' processing: Amplification of reference gene primers was used by the study to estimate nucleated cell counts. Sequenced by immunoSEQ multiplex PCR; TCRdb stores in-frame clones only, minus some. Clone size and V and J calls were adopted from that table, with D and trimming inferred from the DNA. This sample has 230,000 or so clones, with around 86% found just once. Sequenced input: peripheral blood. The chain uses TRBV18 and TRBJ2-7, with 9 bases lining up with TRBD2. The sequence was collected from a human donor in a cohort sampled during active COVID-19. The CDR3 DNA follows: TGTGCCAGCTCACCAGGGCGGACTAGCGCATACGAGCAGTACTTC. Translated: CASSPGRTSAYEQYF.